This T cell receptor (beta chain) appears in the sequencing data of a study of control samples from healthy donors and cancer patients (dated by TCRdb to the early 2020s). Of note for this clone: There is no known antigen for this receptor. No much larger clone exists at a distance of one base, and base qualities are not known.

Receptor libraries were prepared by the immunoSEQ multiplex PCR assay. Sourced from immuneACCESS, this table was stored by TCRdb with only in-frame sequences that have V and J called. A share of the clones is absent; for the studies checked, an unresolved V gene accounts for under half, and the remainder has no known explanation. Counted in this sample were approximately 120,000 clones; roughly 89% of them appeared once. The leading ten clones occupy around 17% of the sample. The sample comprised blood. The sequence was obtained from a woman aged 45-60 years in good health.

At the DNA level, the sequence is TGTGCCAGCAGTGTGCAGCCTGGGACTAGCGGGATGTGGTCCTACAATGAGCAGTTCTTC. Translated, it gives CASSVQPGTSGMWSYNEQFF. The chain is assembled from TRBV6-1 and TRBJ2-1; 13 central nucleotides agree with TRBD2. CDR1 and CDR2, looked up from the germline V gene, are MNHNS and SASEGT. V ends up 4 bases short and J 1 base short, with an unmatched junction base count of 13. The CDR3, from cysteine to phenylalanine, totals 20 residues. The sequence is cut down to CDR3 DNA, 60 bases in frame from base 1.